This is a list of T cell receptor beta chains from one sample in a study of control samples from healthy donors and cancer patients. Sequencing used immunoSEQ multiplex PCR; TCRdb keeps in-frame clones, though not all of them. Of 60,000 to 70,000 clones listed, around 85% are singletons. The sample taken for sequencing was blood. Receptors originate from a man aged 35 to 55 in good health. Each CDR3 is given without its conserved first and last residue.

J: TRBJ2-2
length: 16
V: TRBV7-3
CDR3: ASSLRAGTSGGTGELF

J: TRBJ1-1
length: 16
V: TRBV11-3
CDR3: ASSLARTPGQPNTEAF

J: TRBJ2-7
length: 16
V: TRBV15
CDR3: ATSRDLAIGTATYEQY

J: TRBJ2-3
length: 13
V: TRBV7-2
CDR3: ASSLRTGGPDTQY

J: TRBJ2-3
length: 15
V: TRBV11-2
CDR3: ASSPGLTSRGTDTQY

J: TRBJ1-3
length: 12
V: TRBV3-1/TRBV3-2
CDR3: ASSLWTEPNTIY

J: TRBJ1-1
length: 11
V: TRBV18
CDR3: ASSQAKYTEAF

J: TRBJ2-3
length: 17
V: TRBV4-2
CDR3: ASSQELAGGPGRTDTQY

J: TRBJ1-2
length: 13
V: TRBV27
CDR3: ASSFSGTGYYGYT

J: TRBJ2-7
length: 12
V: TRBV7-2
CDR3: ASSFGRGSNEQY

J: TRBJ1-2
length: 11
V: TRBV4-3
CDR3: ASSQGTDYGYT

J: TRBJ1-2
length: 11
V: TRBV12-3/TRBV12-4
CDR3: ASSPSDSYGYT

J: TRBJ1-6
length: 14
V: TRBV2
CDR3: ASSEDGLLVRSPLH

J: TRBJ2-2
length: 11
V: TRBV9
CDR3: ASSVGWTGELF

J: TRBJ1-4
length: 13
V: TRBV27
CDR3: ASSPSLATNEKLF

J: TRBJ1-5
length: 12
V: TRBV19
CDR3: ASSVRGGDQPQH

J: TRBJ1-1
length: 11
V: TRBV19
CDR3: ATKRELNTEAF

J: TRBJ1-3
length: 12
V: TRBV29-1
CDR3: SVVGRLTGNTIY

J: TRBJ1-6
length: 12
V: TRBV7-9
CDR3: ASSPLGVGSPLH

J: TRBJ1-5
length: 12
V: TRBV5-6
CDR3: ASSLGRGHQPQH

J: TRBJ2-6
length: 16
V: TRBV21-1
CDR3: ASSKTTVASSGANVLT

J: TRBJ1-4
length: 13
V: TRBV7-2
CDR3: ASSSDTASNEKLF

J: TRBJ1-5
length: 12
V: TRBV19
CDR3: ASRMTGAVQPQH

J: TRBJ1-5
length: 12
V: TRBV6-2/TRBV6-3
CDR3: ASSYGQASQPQH

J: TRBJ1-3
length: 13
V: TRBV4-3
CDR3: ASSQDEWAGNTIY

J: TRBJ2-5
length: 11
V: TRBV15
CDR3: ATRRAGEETQY

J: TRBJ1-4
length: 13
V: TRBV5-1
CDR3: ASSSQGQGGGKLF

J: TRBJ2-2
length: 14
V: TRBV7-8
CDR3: ASSFRDRSNTGELF

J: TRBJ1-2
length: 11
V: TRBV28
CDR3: ASSSPNSDGYT

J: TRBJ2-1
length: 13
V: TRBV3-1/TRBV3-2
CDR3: ASSQDRMGYNEQF

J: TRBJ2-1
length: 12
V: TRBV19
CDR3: ASSMAGPHNEQF

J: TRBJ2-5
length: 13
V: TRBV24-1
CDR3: ATSDPTAYQETQY

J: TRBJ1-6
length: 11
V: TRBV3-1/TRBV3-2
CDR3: ASSHRQYSPLH

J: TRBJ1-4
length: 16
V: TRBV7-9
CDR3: ASSLIRGQGRLVEKLF

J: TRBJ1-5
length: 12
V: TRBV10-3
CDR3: AISVGDRDQPQH

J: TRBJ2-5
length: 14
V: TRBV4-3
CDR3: ASSLQATGKGETQY

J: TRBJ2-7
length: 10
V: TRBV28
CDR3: ASSPDSYEQY

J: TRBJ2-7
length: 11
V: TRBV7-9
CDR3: ASSFDGPYEQY

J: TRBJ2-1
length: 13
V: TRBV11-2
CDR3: ASSLGAGGPNEQF

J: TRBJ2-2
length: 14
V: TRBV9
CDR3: ASSRLAGRNTGELF

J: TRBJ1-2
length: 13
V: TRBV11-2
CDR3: ASSSTGTGHYGYT

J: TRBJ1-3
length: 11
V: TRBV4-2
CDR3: ASSPGTGNTIY

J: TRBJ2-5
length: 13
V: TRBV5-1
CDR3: ASSLNSGAQETQY

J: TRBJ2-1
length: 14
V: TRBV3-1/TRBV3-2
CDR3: ASSPGWLAGGNEQF

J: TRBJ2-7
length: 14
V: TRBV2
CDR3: ASSDIGGGPSYEQY

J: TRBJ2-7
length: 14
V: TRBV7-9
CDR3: ASSTRMGQGNYEQY

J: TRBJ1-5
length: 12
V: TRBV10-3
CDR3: AIRTQGDGQPQH

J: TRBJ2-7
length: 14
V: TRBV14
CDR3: ASSHLPGQGATEQY

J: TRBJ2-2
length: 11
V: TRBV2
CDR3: ASKLYGGGELF

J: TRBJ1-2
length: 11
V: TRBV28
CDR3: ASLLDRDYGYT